This entry lists 21 T cell receptor beta chains sequenced from one sample in a study of T cells in Graves' hyperthyroidism and ophthalmopathy. The source material, RNA transcripts, was used to amplify TCR beta CDR3 regions. RT-PCR in the first round (using the HTBI primer set) targeted the TCR CDR3. MiXCR, applied by TCRdb to the multiplex PCR reads, yields one record per CDR3 protein. Of hundreds of thousands of distinct CDR3 sequences in the sample, approximately 14% were seen once. The material sequenced was blood. These receptors all stem from a man aged 18 to 30 with Graves' ophthalmopathy.

The chain couples TRBV10-2 to TRBJ1-5; D may be TRBD1 (5 bases). The CDR3 is made up of 15 amino acids. Germline V CDR1 and CDR2: WSHSY, SAAADI. V was shortened by 6 bases and J by 0 bases, with 12 bases between the two germline ends. This CDR3 reads CASRRDGYSNQPQHF. DNA for the CDR3: TGCGCCAGCAGACGGGACGGATATAGCAATCAGCCCCAGCATTTT.

This clonotype was picked up a small number of times. The V and J genes are TRBV6-2 or TRBV6-3 and TRBJ2-7; unclear D gene. This CDR3 spans 13 amino acids. V was cut by 1 base and J by 4 bases, with 8 bases left in between. Germline V CDR1 and CDR2: MNHEY, SVGEGT. The CDR3 DNA sequence: TGTGCCAGCAGTTACTGGATGGGGTACGAGCAGTACTTC. It encodes CASSYWMGYEQYF.

Many counts were recorded for this clonotype. This sequence joins TRBV24-1 and TRBJ2-1, with TRBD2 matching over 14 bases. Germline values: CDR1 KGHDR, CDR2 SFDVKD. V shed 5 bases and J 2 bases; nucleotides not matched to a gene: 16. The CDR3 has 21 residues. The CDR3 DNA follows: TGTGCCACCAGTGGGGGTACAGGACCTGGACTAGCGGGAGGCGCCTACAATGAGCAGTTCTTC. Its translation is CATSGGTGPGLAGGAYNEQFF.

The sample holds many counts of this clonotype. The V gene is TRBV20-1, the J gene TRBJ1-2, with D possibly being TRBD1 (6 bases). Trimming took off 0 bases at V and 4 bases at J, with 9 bases between the two ends. CDR3 size: 13 residues. From germline, CDR1 is DFQATT and CDR2 SNEGSKA (reference sequence). CDR3 DNA sequence: TGCAGTGCTAGAGATCCAGGGGTCTATGGCTACACCTTC. Translating it yields CSARDPGVYGYTF.

This clonotype showed up just a few times. The V call is TRBV5-4, the J call TRBJ1-5; D ambiguous. Germline lookup yields CDR1 SGHNT and CDR2 YYREEE (reference sequence). V lost 4 bases and J 1 base, leaving 9 bases between the germline ends. The CDR3 covers 14 residues. This chain's CDR3 is CASSIQRSNQPQHF. CDR3 DNA: TGTGCCAGCAGCATACAAAGGAGCAATCAGCCCCAGCATTTT. Supplemented by reference TRBV5-4 and TRBJ1-5, the full variable domain reads ETGVTQSPTHLIKTRGQQVTLRCSSQSGHNTVSWYQQALGQGPQFIFQYYREEENGRGNFPPRFSGLQFPNYSSELNVNALELDDSALYLCASSIQRSNQPQHFGDGTRLSIL.

The J gene is TRBJ1-1, the V gene TRBV2, with D possibly being TRBD1 (5 bases). Germline V gives CDR1 SNHLY, CDR2 FYNNEI. Trimming left V 6 bases short and J 4 bases short, with 15 bases between. The CDR3 consists of 14 residues. The CDR3 sequence: CASRPRGTITEAFF. The CDR3 DNA is TGTGCCAGCAGACCCCGAGGGACGATCACTGAAGCTTTCTTT.

This clonotype was detected many times. The chain links TRBV6-1 to TRBJ2-5, with no clear D. Trimming shortened V by 6 bases and J by 4 bases, and 9 bases separated the two germline ends. The length of the CDR3 is 12 residues. Germline V CDR1 and CDR2: MNHNS, SASEGT. The CDR3 region is CASRSGTETQYF. The CDR3 DNA reads as TGTGCCAGCAGGAGTGGCACAGAGACCCAGTACTTC.

The gene calls are TRBV6-2 or TRBV6-3 and TRBJ2-1; 7 bases fit TRBD2. With 8 bases clipped from V and 4 bases from J, the junction kept 8 bases outside the gene matches. This CDR3 comprises 14 residues. CDR1 and CDR2 from the germline V gene are MNHEY and SVGEGT. As DNA, the CDR3 is TGTGCCAGCGGGACCGGGGGGATATACAATGAGCAGTTCTTC. This translates into CASGTGGIYNEQFF.

This clonotype was recorded a few times. This chain connects TRBV27 to TRBJ1-5; D remains unclear. This CDR3 has 15 residues. Germline V gene sequence: CDR1 MNHEY, CDR2 SMNVEV (reference sequence). The V and J ends lost 2 bases and 3 bases respectively, with 11 bases between them. CDR3 sequence: CASSLAGRPNQPQHF. The CDR3, as DNA: TGTGCCAGCAGTTTAGCGGGCCGGCCCAATCAGCCCCAGCATTTT.

This clonotype occurred once. The chain employs TRBV20-1 and TRBJ1-5; D remains ambiguous. Germline loops: CDR1 DFQATT, CDR2 SNEGSKA (reference sequence). Trimming removed 5 bases from V and 7 bases from J, with 18 bases in between. The CDR3 spans 14 residues. The CDR3 sequence: CSASRTLKGQPQHF. The CDR3 DNA reads TGCAGTGCTTCCAGAACCCTGAAAGGCCAGCCCCAGCATTTT.

This clonotype was counted between two and nine times. The gene calls are TRBV27 and TRBJ1-5; D is undetermined. Looked up from germline, CDR1 is MNHEY and CDR2 is SMNVEV (reference sequence). V gave up 2 bases and J gave up 5 bases, with 7 bases separating them. CDR3 size: 13 residues. This CDR3 is CASSLKADQPQHF. DNA of the CDR3: TGTGCCAGCAGTTTAAAGGCGGATCAGCCCCAGCATTTT.

This clonotype was seen a handful of times. The chain couples TRBV14 to TRBJ2-1; D possibly matches TRBD1 or TRBD2 (5 bases each). Trimming removed 2 bases at V and 6 bases at J, with 17 bases between. This CDR3 is 16 amino acids long. CDR1 and CDR2 from the germline V gene are SGHDN and FVKESK. The CDR3 DNA reads TGTGCCAGCAGCCAAATCCGTCATACGGGGACCAATGAGCAGTTCTTC. This codes for CASSQIRHTGTNEQFF.

This clonotype has at least ten counts. J is TRBJ2-7 and V is TRBV20-1; 12 positions agree with TRBD2. The germline V gene encodes CDR1 DFQATT and CDR2 SNEGSKA (reference sequence). The CDR3 contains 16 residues. V dropped 1 base and J dropped 6; count of bases not matched to a gene: 10. As DNA, the CDR3 is TGCAGTGCTAGAGGACTAGCGGGAGCCAAGTTTTCCGAGCAGTACTTC. This gives the protein CSARGLAGAKFSEQYF.

This clonotype occurred many times. V usage is TRBV5-1 and J usage is TRBJ2-1; the match to TRBD2 covers 7 bases. This CDR3 is built from 16 residues. CDR1 is SGHRS, CDR2 YFSETQ, per germline. V shed 4 bases and J 2 bases; nucleotides not matched to a gene: 9. CDR3 sequence (DNA): TGCGCCAGCAGCCCCACGCCGGGACTAACCTACAATGAGCAGTTCTTC. Translated: CASSPTPGLTYNEQFF.

Here the CDR3 reads CASSFSKGTSPLHF. As DNA, the CDR3 is TGTGCCAGCAGCTTCAGTAAGGGGACTTCACCCCTCCACTTT. This chain connects TRBV7-8 to TRBJ1-6; D might be TRBD1 (5 bases). Between the trimmed V and J ends, which lost 3 bases and 9 bases, there was a span of 12 bases. The CDR3 spans 14 residues. Germline V gene sequence: CDR1 SGHVS, CDR2 FQNEAQ.

This clonotype was observed at least ten times. V and J are TRBV7-2 and TRBJ2-5; D assignment may be TRBD1 or TRBD2 (5 bases each). The CDR3 consists of 14 residues. Germline assignment: CDR1 SGHTA and CDR2 FQGNSA. The V gene lost 4 bases and the J gene lost 4 bases, with 13 bases spanning the gap. The CDR3 reads CASSSMGVRETQYF. In DNA form, the CDR3 reads TGTGCCAGCAGCTCAATGGGGGTACGAGAGACCCAGTACTTC.

The chain couples TRBV24-1 to TRBJ2-1, with 9 bases lining up with TRBD2. Germline V gene sequence: CDR1 KGHDR, CDR2 SFDVKD. V was clipped by 1 base and J by 8 bases; unmatched bases: 5. The CDR3 spans 15 residues. For the CDR3, the DNA is TGTGCCACCAGTGATTTTGGGCTAGCGGGGTATGAGCAGTTCTTC. Protein sequence: CATSDFGLAGYEQFF.

This clonotype has ten or more counts. V usage is TRBV5-1 and J usage is TRBJ2-3; the match to TRBD2 covers 7 bases. The CDR3 loop spans 15 amino acids. Per the germline V gene, CDR1 is SGHRS and CDR2 is YFSETQ. V lost 0 bases to trimming and J lost 4 bases; unmatched junction nucleotides: 5. The CDR3 region has the DNA TGCGCCAGCAGCTTGGCGGGGGGTAGGTCAGATACGCAGTATTTT. Its protein product is CASSLAGGRSDTQYF.

This sequence joins TRBV20-1 and TRBJ1-6; D gene uncertain. CDR3 length: 13 amino acids. Between the trimmed V and J ends, which lost 6 bases and 7 bases, there was a span of 13 bases. Germline V gives CDR1 DFQATT, CDR2 SNEGSKA (reference sequence). The CDR3 DNA is TGCAGTGCAATCCCGGGTTACAATTCACCCCTCCACTTT. Protein product: CSAIPGYNSPLHF.

This clonotype was counted only a few times. V is TRBV6-4 and J is TRBJ2-6; the D is unclear. CDR1 is MRHNA and CDR2 is SNTAGT in the germline V gene. This CDR3 spans 15 amino acids. V was shortened by 4 bases and J by 0 bases, with 7 bases between the two germline ends. CDR3 in DNA: TGTGCCAGCAGTGCGTGGGGCTCTGGGGCCAACGTCCTGACTTTC. This translates into CASSAWGSGANVLTF.

In this sample, this clonotype turned up a few times. The V and J genes are TRBV20-1 and TRBJ1-2; unclear D gene. Trimming removed 1 base at V and 0 bases at J, with 12 bases between. The CDR3 consists of 15 residues. Germline V lookup: CDR1 DFQATT, CDR2 SNEGSKA (reference sequence). This CDR3 is CSARGRAQPNYGYTF. The DNA for the CDR3 is TGCAGTGCTAGAGGGAGGGCACAGCCTAACTATGGCTACACCTTC.